Listed below are T cell receptor beta chains from one sample, sequenced in a study of blood T cells in healthy people across ages. TCRdb reanalysed the 5' RACE reads using MiXCR and keeps one entry per CDR3 protein. The table has 750,000 or so distinct CDR3 sequences, around 25% seen once. This same sample was also taken into another study, of T cells of mothers and their children.

Material: blood. These receptors were collected from a boy younger than 18 in good health. Both conserved end residues are part of each CDR3. D genes are given only for firm matches. Rows may omit the clone size; those that give it use once, few, many or a size class.

j_call	d_call	v_call	clone_size	cdr3_nt	cdr3_aa
TRBJ2-7	TRBD1	TRBV9	NA	TGTGCCAGCAGCGGACCCGACAGGGGGCAAGACGAGCAGTACTTC	CASSGPDRGQDEQYF
TRBJ1-5	NA	TRBV28	NA	TGTGCCAGCCTTTTCCTGGGGACCAATCAGCCCCAGCATTTT	CASLFLGTNQPQHF
TRBJ2-7	NA	TRBV7-2	NA	TGTGCCAGCAGCTTAACAGACGTCGAGCAGTACTTC	CASSLTDVEQYF
TRBJ2-1	TRBD2	TRBV6-5	few	TGTGCCAGCAGAACGACTAGCGGTGAGCAGTTCTTC	CASRTTSGEQFF
TRBJ2-1	NA	TRBV2	NA	TGTGCCAGCAGTGAGGGGACAGTCTCGGGGGATGAGCAGTTCTTT	CASSEGTVSGDEQFF
TRBJ2-3	NA	TRBV11-2	NA	TGTGCCAGCAGCTTAGGGGGGCCGAATACGCAGTATTTT	CASSLGGPNTQYF
TRBJ2-7	TRBD1	TRBV7-7	few	TGTGCTAGCAGCCTAGGACAGGGTAACTCCTACGAGCAGTACTTC	CASSLGQGNSYEQYF
TRBJ2-7	NA	TRBV12-3/TRBV12-4	few	TGTGCCAGCAGTGAAACCGGATACTCCTACGAGCAGTACTTC	CASSETGYSYEQYF
TRBJ2-5	TRBD2	TRBV29-1	NA	TGCAGCGTTGAGCTAGCGGGGGGTGGAGAGACCCAGTACTTC	CSVELAGGGETQYF
TRBJ2-1	TRBD2	TRBV4-1	few	TGCGCCAGCAGCCAAGTTCTCGGGAGGGCCGTCAATGAGCAGTTCTTC	CASSQVLGRAVNEQFF
TRBJ2-3	NA	TRBV9	NA	TGTGCCAGCAGCGTAGGACCGCACCTCACAGATACGCAGTATTTT	CASSVGPHLTDTQYF
TRBJ2-7	TRBD2	TRBV29-1	NA	TGCAGCGTTGAAGCCCCGGGGGGGGATGAGGAGCAGTACTTC	CSVEAPGGDEEQYF
TRBJ2-2	NA	TRBV7-2	few	TGTGCCAGCAGCCGAGCGGAATACACCGGGGAGCTGTTTTTT	CASSRAEYTGELFF
TRBJ1-1	NA	TRBV29-1	NA	TGCAGCGTTACAGGGAGAATGGGCACTGAAGCTTTCTTT	CSVTGRMGTEAFF
TRBJ2-3	NA	TRBV28	NA	TGTGCCAGCAGTTCTTCAGGGGCGGGATCATCAGATACGCAGTATTTT	CASSSSGAGSSDTQYF
TRBJ2-3	NA	TRBV24-1	NA	TGTGCCACCAGTGACTCACTAGGATGGGATGTCGATACGCAGTATTTT	CATSDSLGWDVDTQYF
TRBJ1-2	NA	TRBV3-1	NA	TGTGCCAGCAGCCAAGTGGGGGGACCTGGCTACACCTTC	CASSQVGGPGYTF
TRBJ1-3	NA	TRBV7-2	once	TGTGCCAGCAGCTTCTCCCCCCCTGGAAACACCATATATTTT	CASSFSPPGNTIYF
TRBJ1-4	TRBD1	TRBV6-5	NA	TGTGCCAGCAGTTGGCGGCCAGGGGGCATGACTAATGAAAAACTGTTTTTT	CASSWRPGGMTNEKLFF
TRBJ2-1	TRBD1	TRBV29-1	few	TGCAGCGTCCTTGGACAGGAACAACCGAGTAACAATGAGCAGTTCTTC	CSVLGQEQPSNNEQFF
TRBJ2-7	NA	TRBV5-6	NA	TGTGCCAGCAGCTTCCGAGTGGGGCGGGAAACCCCGGCTTACTACGAGCAGTACTTC	CASSFRVGRETPAYYEQYF
TRBJ2-5	TRBD2	TRBV28	NA	TGTGCCAGCAGTCATAGCGGGACGGAGCAGTACTTC	CASSHSGTEQYF
TRBJ2-5	TRBD2	TRBV20-1	NA	TGCAGTTGGGTAGCGGGAGAGGAGGAGACCCAGTACTTC	CSWVAGEEETQYF
TRBJ2-1	NA	TRBV29-1	few	TGCAGCGCCCAAGCTCGGAGCCCAGATGAGCAGTTCTTC	CSAQARSPDEQFF
TRBJ2-3	TRBD1	TRBV6-8	once	TGTGCCAGCAAGGGACAGGGGGGCCCAGATACGCAGTATTTT	CASKGQGGPDTQYF
TRBJ2-3	NA	TRBV29-1	NA	TGCAGCGTCATTCGAGCAGATACGCAGTATTTT	CSVIRADTQYF
TRBJ1-4	TRBD1	TRBV6-5	NA	TGTGCCAGCAGCGTGGACAGGGTTGGTGAAAAACTGTTTTTT	CASSVDRVGEKLFF
TRBJ2-7	TRBD2	TRBV28	NA	TGTGCCAGCAGTCCATCGGGACGGCGGGCGGGAGCACTCGACGAGCAGTACTTC	CASSPSGRRAGALDEQYF
TRBJ1-1	NA	TRBV29-1	NA	TGCAGCGTCAAGACATTTATGAACACTGAAGCTTTCTTT	CSVKTFMNTEAFF
TRBJ2-7	TRBD1	TRBV7-9	few	TGTGCCAGCAGTTCGCGGCCAGGGGGCTACGAGCAGTACTTC	CASSSRPGGYEQYF
TRBJ2-2	TRBD2	TRBV7-9	NA	TGTGCCAGCAGCTCCCGGACTAGCGGGAGGGTGTACACCGGGGAGCTGTTTTTT	CASSSRTSGRVYTGELFF
TRBJ2-5	NA	TRBV11-2	NA	TGTGCCAGCAGCCATATCCGGGGAGAGCCTCTGAGCGAGACCCAGTACTTC	CASSHIRGEPLSETQYF
TRBJ1-2	NA	TRBV9	NA	TGTGCCAGCAGCGTACAGGAGAGCTATGGCTACACCTTC	CASSVQESYGYTF
TRBJ1-5	TRBD1	TRBV12-3/TRBV12-4	few	TGTGCCAGCAGCCCGGGACAGGGGTGGGAGCCCCAGCATTTT	CASSPGQGWEPQHF
TRBJ1-2	TRBD1	TRBV29-1	NA	TGCAGCGTTGAGACGGACAGGGGGCATGGCTACACCTTC	CSVETDRGHGYTF
TRBJ1-6	NA	TRBV25-1	NA	TGTGCCAGCAGTGAATTTGTCGGGGAATATAATTCACCCCTCCACTTT	CASSEFVGEYNSPLHF
TRBJ2-1	TRBD2	TRBV11-2	NA	TGTGCCAGCAGCTTAGTCGTGTCTAGCGGGGGCCAAGAATACAATGAGCAGTTCTTC	CASSLVVSSGGQEYNEQFF
TRBJ1-1	NA	TRBV20-1	few	TGCAGTGCTAGAGATTCGGCCATGAACACTGAAGCTTTCTTT	CSARDSAMNTEAFF
TRBJ2-5	NA	TRBV28	NA	TGTGCCAGCTGGTCCGACAGCAAAGAGACCCAGTACTTC	CASWSDSKETQYF
TRBJ2-2	NA	TRBV5-1	NA	TGCGCCAGCAGCTTGACTCTATCGAACACCGGGGAGCTGTTTTTT	CASSLTLSNTGELFF
TRBJ1-1	NA	TRBV28	few	TGTGCCAGCAAGAAGGACTCGGCGGGAGCTTTCTTT	CASKKDSAGAFF
TRBJ1-1	TRBD1	TRBV10-3	few	TGTGCCATTGGGACAGGGGACACTGAAGCTTTCTTT	CAIGTGDTEAFF
TRBJ1-4	TRBD1	TRBV12-5	NA	TGTGCTAGTGGTTTCTCTGCCGGGACAGATTATAATGAAAAACTGTTTTTT	CASGFSAGTDYNEKLFF
TRBJ1-4	NA	TRBV15	NA	TGTGCCACCAGCACAACCTATACCGGAGGGGTCGATGAAAAACTGTTTTTT	CATSTTYTGGVDEKLFF
TRBJ2-5	NA	TRBV18	few	TGTGCCAGCTCGCCGACAGGAGGTGTTGGAGAGACCCAGTACTTC	CASSPTGGVGETQYF
TRBJ1-5	NA	TRBV20-1	NA	TGCAGTGCTAGAGATAAAAGGGAGCCCCAGCATTTT	CSARDKREPQHF
TRBJ2-5	NA	TRBV25-1	once	TGTGCCAGCCGCCTTGAGGGACTCGTTGGGACCCAGTACTTC	CASRLEGLVGTQYF
TRBJ1-1	NA	TRBV29-1	few	TGCAGCGCAGCTTGGGGAACTGAAGCTTTCTTT	CSAAWGTEAFF
TRBJ1-1	TRBD1	TRBV7-9	few	TGTGCCAGCAGCTTTGCCCGACAGGGACAAGAAGCTTTCTTT	CASSFARQGQEAFF
TRBJ1-5	NA	TRBV12-3/TRBV12-4	NA	TGTGCCAGCAGTGATTGGGGGGGCCGGGAGCCCCAGCATTTT	CASSDWGGREPQHF
TRBJ1-2	NA	TRBV7-9	few	TGTGCCAGCAGCTTAGCTATGACGGGGGATGGCTACACCTTC	CASSLAMTGDGYTF
TRBJ1-1	NA	TRBV4-3	NA	TGCGCCAGCAGCCAAGATCAGGGTTGGAGCACTGAAGCTTTCTTT	CASSQDQGWSTEAFF
TRBJ1-1	NA	TRBV20-1	few	TGCAGTGCTAGTCGGAACACTGAAGCTTTCTTT	CSASRNTEAFF
TRBJ2-1	TRBD2	TRBV5-5	NA	TGTGCCAGCAGCTCCGGCCAAGGACTAGCGCCTTACAATGAGCAGTTCTTC	CASSSGQGLAPYNEQFF